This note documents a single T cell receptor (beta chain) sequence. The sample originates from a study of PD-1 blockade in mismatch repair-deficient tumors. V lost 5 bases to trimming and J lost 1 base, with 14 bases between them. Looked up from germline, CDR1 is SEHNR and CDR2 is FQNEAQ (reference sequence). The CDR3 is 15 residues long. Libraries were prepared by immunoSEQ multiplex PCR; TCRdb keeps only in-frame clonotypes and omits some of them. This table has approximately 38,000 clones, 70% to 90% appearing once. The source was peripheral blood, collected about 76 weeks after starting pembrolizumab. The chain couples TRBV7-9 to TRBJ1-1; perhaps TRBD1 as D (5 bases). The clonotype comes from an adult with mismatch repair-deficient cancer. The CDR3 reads CASSPNLRENTEAFF. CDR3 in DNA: TGTGCCAGCAGCCCCAACCTCAGGGAGAACACTGAAGCTTTCTTT.